This T cell receptor beta chain originates from a study of cytomegalovirus exposure and HLA in healthy donors. Study as a whole: Membership in the Caucasian-associated ancestry cluster was found for around four fifths of nearly 400 genotyped donors.

CDR1 MNHNY and CDR2 SVGAGI come from the germline V gene (reference sequence). CDR3 length: 14 residues. With V trimmed by 0 bases and J by 10 bases, 5 bases remained unmatched. Comments on this clone: Its antigen is unidentified.

The PCR used 60 Vbeta and 13 Jbeta primers. Method: immunoSEQ multiplex PCR; TCRdb's copy keeps in-frame clones and lacks some. The sample consists of around 150,000 clones, approximately 80% of them appearing once. Overall study findings and caveats: Donor immune exposure was known only as CMV serostatus. A later analysis reported that several of the most significant clusters appeared to be linked to common viral pathogens, among them Epstein-Barr virus.

The receptor was isolated from a man between 18 and 29 years old in good health and CMV-seronegative. The V and J genes are TRBV6-6 and TRBJ2-1; 8 bases match TRBD2. Sample: PBMCs. The CDR3 coding sequence is TGTGCCAGCAGTTACTCTGGACTAGCTGAAGAGCAGTTCTTC. Translated, it gives CASSYSGLAEEQFF.